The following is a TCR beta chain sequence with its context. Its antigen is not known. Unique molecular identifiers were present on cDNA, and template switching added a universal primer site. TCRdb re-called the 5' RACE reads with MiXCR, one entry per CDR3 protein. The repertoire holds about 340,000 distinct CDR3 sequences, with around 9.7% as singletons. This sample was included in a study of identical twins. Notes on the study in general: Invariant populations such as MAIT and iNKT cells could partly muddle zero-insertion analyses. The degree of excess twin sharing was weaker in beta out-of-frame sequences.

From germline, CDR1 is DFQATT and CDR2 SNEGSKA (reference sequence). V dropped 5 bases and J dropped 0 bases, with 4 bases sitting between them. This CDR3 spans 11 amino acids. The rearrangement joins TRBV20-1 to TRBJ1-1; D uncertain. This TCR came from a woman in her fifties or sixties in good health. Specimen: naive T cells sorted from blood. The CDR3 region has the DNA TGCAGTGCTCCTATGAACACTGAAGCTTTCTTT. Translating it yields CSAPMNTEAFF.